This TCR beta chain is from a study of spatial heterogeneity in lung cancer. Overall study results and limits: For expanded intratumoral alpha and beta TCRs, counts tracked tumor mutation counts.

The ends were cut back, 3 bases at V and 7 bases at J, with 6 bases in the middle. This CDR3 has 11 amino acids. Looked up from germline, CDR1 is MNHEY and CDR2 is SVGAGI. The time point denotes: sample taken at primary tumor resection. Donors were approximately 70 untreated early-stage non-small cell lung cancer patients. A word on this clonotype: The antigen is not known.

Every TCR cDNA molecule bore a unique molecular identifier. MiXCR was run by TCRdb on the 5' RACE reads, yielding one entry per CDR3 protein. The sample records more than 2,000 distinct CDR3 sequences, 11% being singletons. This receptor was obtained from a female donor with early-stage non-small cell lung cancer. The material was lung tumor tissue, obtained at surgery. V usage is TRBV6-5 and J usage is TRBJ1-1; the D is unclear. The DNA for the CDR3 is TGTGCCAGCAGTTATTCCGATGAAGCTTTCTTT. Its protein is CASSYSDEAFF.